This T cell receptor beta chain was captured by sequencing in a study of T cell responses to AZD1222 COVID-19 vaccine. Study background: Analyses pooled second doses at about 4 or about 12 weeks. Overall study findings and caveats: Close to half of spike-specific TCRs reportedly recognize unmutated variant regions.

The CDR3 runs to 14 residues. Notes on this clone: The target antigen is unknown.

Method: immunoSEQ multiplex PCR; TCRdb's copy keeps in-frame clones and lacks some. Of about 130,000 clones in the sample, roughly 93% are singletons; the top ten hold under 3.5%. Specimen: peripheral blood, collected on day 0 of AZD1222 vaccination. The V gene is TRBV21-1, the J gene TRBJ1-2; the table's D gene call, TRBD1, was not cross checked with the DNA. TRBV21-1 is given as a pseudogene. The sequence was obtained from an adult in good health. CDR3 sequence reads: CASSKVAAGPGYTF. The CDR3 DNA reads as TGTGCCAGCAGCAAAGTTGCGGCAGGGCCTGGCTACACCTTC.